Following are 20 T cell receptor beta chains from one sample sequenced in a study of regulatory T cells in long-lasting Graves disease. Libraries of TCR beta came from iRepertoire HTBI primers plus Arm-PCR of CDR3 regions. Each CDR3 protein is one row after TCRdb ran MiXCR on the multiplex PCR reads. This sample has approximately 470,000 distinct CDR3 sequences, with about 16% found just once. Time point specified: newly diagnosed GD, antithyroid drugs for less than 3 months. Construction of the TCR library relied on RNA isolated from PBMCs. The sample also formed part of further work on T cells in Graves' hyperthyroidism and ophthalmopathy.

This sample comprised peripheral blood mononuclear cells (PBMCs), obtained at new diagnosis, from a patient treated with antithyroid drugs. The receptors here all came from a man aged 35-49 years with Graves disease.

There are many counts of this clonotype. A much larger clone differs from this one at a single base, so this may be a read error. The rearrangement links TRBV5-1 to TRBJ2-1, with D possibly matching TRBD1 (5 bases). Germline V lookup: CDR1 SGHRS, CDR2 YFSETQ. V was clipped by 0 bases and J by 2 bases, with 6 bases between them. This CDR3 contains 14 residues. CDR3 loop: CASSLEGAYNEQFF. For the CDR3, the DNA is TGCGCCAGCAGCTTGGAAGGGGCCTACAATGAGCAGTTCTTC.

As regards this clonotype: Possible read error: a much larger clone is one base away. The V and J genes are TRBV27 and TRBJ2-7, with a possible D match to TRBD1 (6 bases). This CDR3 has 15 residues. CDR1 and CDR2 (germline): MNHEY, SMNVEV (reference sequence). The DNA of the CDR3 is TGTGCCGGCAGAGTTAGGGGGAGAGGCTCCTACGAGCAGTACTTC. Translation gives CAGRVRGRGSYEQYF.

This clonotype has a count of ten or more. J is TRBJ2-7 and V is TRBV29-1; 7 nucleotides agree with TRBD1. With V trimmed by 6 bases and J by 2 bases, 4 bases remained unmatched. This CDR3 has 12 residues. Germline V CDR1 and CDR2: SQVTM, ANQGSEA. The CDR3 nucleotides read TGCAGCGTCCGGGACAGCCCCTACGAGCAGTACTTC. Protein product: CSVRDSPYEQYF.

This chain joins TRBV12-3 or TRBV12-4 and TRBJ2-1; D unresolved. The CDR3 runs to 14 residues. V was clipped by 6 bases and J by 5 bases, with 14 bases between them. DNA for the CDR3: TGTGCCAGCAGACCCCCCTGGACGAACAATGAGCAGTTCTTC. This translates into CASRPPWTNNEQFF.

This clonotype turned up a few times. This chain joins TRBV24-1 and TRBJ2-1; TRBD1 aligns across 7 bases. V trimming: 3 bases; J trimming: 0 bases; junction bases outside the gene matches: 10. The CDR3 runs to 18 residues. Per germline, CDR1 KGHDR and CDR2 SFDVKD. The DNA of the CDR3 is TGTGCCACCAGTGATCCCTCCCGGGGACAGAGCTCCTACAATGAGCAGTTCTTC. Translation: CATSDPSRGQSSYNEQFF.

The rearrangement joins TRBV18 to TRBJ2-6, with D uncertain. Trimming removed 3 bases at V and 2 bases at J, with 11 bases between. The CDR3 is 16 amino acids. Germline V gene data show CDR1 as KGHSH and CDR2 as LQKENI. CDR3 coding DNA: TGTGCCAGCTCACCTACCCCGCTGCCTGGGGCCAACGTCCTGACTTTC. It codes for CASSPTPLPGANVLTF.

The chain recombines TRBV12-5 with TRBJ1-2; 10 nucleotides align to TRBD1. CDR1 and CDR2 (germline): LGHNT, FRNRAP. With 0 bases clipped from V and 0 bases from J, the junction kept 7 bases outside the gene matches. The CDR3 totals 18 residues. The CDR3 nucleotides are TGTGCTAGTGGTTTGGTACTGGGACAGGGGCCATCTAACTATGGCTACACCTTC. Amino acids: CASGLVLGQGPSNYGYTF.

This clonotype showed up many times. The V gene is TRBV7-8, the J gene TRBJ2-5; 8 bases fit TRBD2. J was trimmed by 1 base and V by 2 bases; bases with no gene match: 6. Germline-derived CDR1 and CDR2 are SGHVS and FQNEAQ. The CDR3 is 16 amino acids. The CDR3, as DNA: TGTGCCAGCAGCTTATTGTCGAGCGGGGGCCAAGAGACCCAGTACTTC. Translation: CASSLLSSGGQETQYF.

In the case of this clonotype: No conserved phenylalanine or tryptophan ends this CDR3, so it is likely a read error. This rearrangement joins TRBV28 to TRBJ2-1; TRBD1 is a possible D gene (7 bases). V was shortened by 6 bases and J by 3 bases, with 12 bases between the two germline ends. This CDR3 comprises 14 residues. Germline V lookup: CDR1 MDHEN, CDR2 SYDVKM. In nucleotides, the CDR3 is TGTGCCAGCAGGTCAGGGGGACTCTACAATGAGCAGTTCTCC. Translating gives CASRSGGLYNEQFS.

This clonotype was seen many times. The V and J genes are TRBV18 and TRBJ1-6; D not certain. Germline CDR1 KGHSH, CDR2 LQKENI. V lost 3 bases to trimming and J lost 8 bases, with 8 bases between them. CDR3 length: 13 amino acids. CDR3 loop: CASSPGPDSPLHF. The CDR3 DNA sequence: TGTGCCAGCTCACCCGGACCCGATTCACCCCTCCACTTT.

This clonotype was picked up many times. V is TRBV5-5 and J is TRBJ2-7; TRBD1 matches 9 bases. The CDR3 loop spans 13 amino acids. V gave up 2 bases and J gave up 6 bases; unmatched junction bases: 3. CDR1 is SGHKS and CDR2 is YYEKEE in the germline V gene (reference sequence). The CDR3 protein is CASSLTGGVEQYF. The CDR3 nucleotides read TGTGCCAGCAGCTTAACAGGGGGCGTCGAGCAGTACTTC.

This clonotype was observed many times. The chain links TRBV2 to TRBJ2-2, with D uncertain. Trimming cost V 6 bases and J 2 bases, with 22 bases left between them. Germline assignment: CDR1 SNHLY and CDR2 FYNNEI. The CDR3 is 18 amino acids. The CDR3 region has the DNA TGTGCCAGCAGGGTGGTCACTTCGAGGCGTCTCAACACCGGGGAGCTGTTTTTT. Its protein is CASRVVTSRRLNTGELFF.

This clonotype was recorded at least ten times. This chain joins TRBV20-1 and TRBJ2-1, with 11 bases identical to TRBD2. CDR1 is DFQATT, CDR2 SNEGSKA, per germline (reference sequence). The V gene end was trimmed by 3 bases and the J gene end by 3 bases; junction bases not matched to a gene: 4. CDR3 length: 15 amino acids. CDR3 DNA: TGCAGTGCTAGCCCTAGCGGGAGGAACTACAATGAGCAGTTCTTC. Protein sequence: CSASPSGRNYNEQFF.

This clonotype showed up many times. The rearrangement uses TRBV28 and TRBJ2-1, with D unresolved. Germline-derived CDR1 and CDR2 are MDHEN and SYDVKM. The CDR3 spans 12 residues. V dropped 6 bases and J dropped 4 bases, with 7 bases sitting between them. CDR3 sequence: CASSRVYNEQFF. In nucleotides, the CDR3 is TGTGCCAGCAGCCGGGTTTACAATGAGCAGTTCTTC.

J is TRBJ2-3 and V is TRBV12-5; TRBD2 matches 9 bases. This CDR3 has 15 amino acids. J was trimmed by 7 bases and V by 5 bases; bases with no gene match: 10. Germline V gene lookup returns CDR1 LGHNT and CDR2 FRNRAP. This chain's CDR3 is CASGPPAGGTNTQYF. In DNA form, the CDR3 reads TGTGCTAGTGGTCCCCCAGCGGGAGGCACGAATACGCAGTATTTT.

The V gene is TRBV20-1, the J gene TRBJ1-1; D call uncertain. CDR3 length: 12 amino acids. V lost 3 bases to trimming and J lost 6 bases, with 11 bases between them. Germline V gene lookup returns CDR1 DFQATT and CDR2 SNEGSKA (reference sequence). The CDR3 here is CSASFSDPEAFF. For the CDR3, the DNA is TGCAGTGCTAGTTTCTCAGACCCTGAAGCTTTCTTT.

The table lists this clonotype with many counts. V and J are TRBV12-3 or TRBV12-4 and TRBJ1-1; D might be TRBD1 (6 bases). This CDR3 has 14 residues. V was pared by 0 bases and J by 3 bases, with 8 bases between. The chain's CDR3 is CASSLAGGYTEAFF. Here the CDR3 DNA reads TGTGCCAGCAGTTTAGCCGGGGGCTACACTGAAGCTTTCTTT.

This clonotype was counted many times. This rearrangement joins TRBV6-1 to TRBJ2-7, with 7 bases that match TRBD1. The CDR3 is 14 amino acids. The junction had 5 bases not matched to a gene; V was cut back by 4 bases and J by 2 bases. Germline lookup yields CDR1 MNHNS and CDR2 SASEGT. The CDR3 protein is CASSVTGQTYEQYF. DNA of the CDR3: TGTGCCAGCAGTGTTACGGGACAGACCTACGAGCAGTACTTC.

The table lists this clonotype with a few counts. V usage is TRBV7-9 and J usage is TRBJ2-2; D call uncertain. The CDR3 runs to 13 residues. V dropped 5 bases and J dropped 2 bases, with 6 bases sitting between them. CDR1 and CDR2 (germline): SEHNR, FQNEAQ (reference sequence). The CDR3 loop reads CASSPSNTGELFF. Written as DNA, the CDR3 is TGTGCCAGCAGCCCGTCAAACACCGGGGAGCTGTTTTTT.

This clonotype turned up a few times. The genes are TRBV28 and TRBJ2-7; 7 positions agree with TRBD1. Trimming at V came to 4 bases and at J to 2 bases, leaving 17 bases not matched to a gene. CDR1 and CDR2 from the germline V gene are MDHEN and SYDVKM. The CDR3 covers 18 residues. The CDR3 reads CASSSAGLRGGDPYEQYF. The CDR3 bases are TGTGCCAGCAGTTCGGCTGGGTTGAGAGGGGGCGATCCCTACGAGCAGTACTTC.